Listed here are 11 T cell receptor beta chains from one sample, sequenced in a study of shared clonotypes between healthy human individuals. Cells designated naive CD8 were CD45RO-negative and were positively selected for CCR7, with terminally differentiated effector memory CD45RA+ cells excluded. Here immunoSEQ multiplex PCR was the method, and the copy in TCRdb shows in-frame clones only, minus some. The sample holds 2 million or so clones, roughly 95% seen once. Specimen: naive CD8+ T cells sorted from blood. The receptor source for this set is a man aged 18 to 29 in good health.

CDR3 coding DNA: TGTGCCAGCAGTCCGCAGGGAGGGGGGCTGTACCAAGAGACCCAGTACTTC. Translation: CASSPQGGGLYQETQYF. The chain carries TRBV27 and TRBJ2-5; the D gene is possibly TRBD2 (7 bases). The CDR3 runs to 17 residues. Trimming took off 5 bases at V and 0 bases at J, with 19 bases between the two ends. CDR1 is MNHEY and CDR2 is SMNVEV in the germline V gene (reference sequence).

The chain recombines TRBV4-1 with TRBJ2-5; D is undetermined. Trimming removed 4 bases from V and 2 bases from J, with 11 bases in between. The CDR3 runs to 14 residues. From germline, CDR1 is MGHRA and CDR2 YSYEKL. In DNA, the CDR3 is TGCGCCAGCAGCCTGTTAGTGGGGCAAGAGACCCAGTACTTC. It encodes CASSLLVGQETQYF.

The DNA for the CDR3 is TGTGCTAGCTCAGGGGCTTTCAACAATGAGCAGTTCTTC. It yields the protein CASSGAFNNEQFF. V is TRBV7-7 and J is TRBJ2-1; TRBD1 might be the D (6 bases). CDR1 and CDR2 from the germline V gene are SSHAT and FNYEAQ (reference sequence). This CDR3 region has 13 residues.

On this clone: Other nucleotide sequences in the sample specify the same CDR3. CDR3 protein: CASSLGLAEYNEQFF. The CDR3 DNA reads TGTGCCAGCAGCTTGGGACTAGCGGAATACAATGAGCAGTTCTTC. The chain links TRBV5-4 to TRBJ2-1; 9 positions match TRBD2. CDR1 and CDR2 (germline): SGHNT, YYREEE (reference sequence). The CDR3 sequence is 15 residues long. V dropped 0 bases and J dropped 4; count of bases not matched to a gene: 2.

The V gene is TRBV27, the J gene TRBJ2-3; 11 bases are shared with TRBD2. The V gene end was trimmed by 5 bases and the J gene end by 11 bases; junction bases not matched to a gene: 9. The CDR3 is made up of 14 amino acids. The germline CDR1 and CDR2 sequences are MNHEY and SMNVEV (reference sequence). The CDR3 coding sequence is TGTGCCAGCAGTCCGGGACTAGCGGCCTGGGGGCAGTATTTT. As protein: CASSPGLAAWGQYF.

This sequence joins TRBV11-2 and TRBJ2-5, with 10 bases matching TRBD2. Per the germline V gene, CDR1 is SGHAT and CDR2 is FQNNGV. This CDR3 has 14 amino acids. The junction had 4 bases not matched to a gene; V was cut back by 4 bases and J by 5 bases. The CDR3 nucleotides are TGTGCCAGCAGCTCCCCTAGCGGGGGCGAGACCCAGTACTTC. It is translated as CASSSPSGGETQYF.

The CDR3 protein is CASSDSLWGDTQYF. In DNA, the CDR3 is TGTGCCAGCAGCGACAGTCTATGGGGAGATACGCAGTATTTT. This chain uses TRBV9 with TRBJ2-3; no reliable D call. Trimming took off 3 bases at V and 5 bases at J, with 13 bases between the two ends. CDR3 length: 14 residues. Germline V gene data show CDR1 as SGDLS and CDR2 as YYNGEE.

DNA for the CDR3: TGTGCCAGCAGTTTCGGCGGGATCTTGAATGAGCAGTTCTTC. The encoded protein is CASSFGGILNEQFF. This sequence joins TRBV27 and TRBJ2-1; weak D call: TRBD2 (6 bases). Germline V gives CDR1 MNHEY, CDR2 SMNVEV (reference sequence). V lost 3 bases and J lost 7, with 13 bases in between. This CDR3 region has 14 residues.

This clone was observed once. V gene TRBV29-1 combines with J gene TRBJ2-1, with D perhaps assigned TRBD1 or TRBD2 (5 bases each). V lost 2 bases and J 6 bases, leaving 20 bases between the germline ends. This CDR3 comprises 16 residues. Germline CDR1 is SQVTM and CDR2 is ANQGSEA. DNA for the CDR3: TGCAGCGTTGAACAAGCCGGGACGGAGACCCCCAATGAGCAGTTCTTC. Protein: CSVEQAGTETPNEQFF.

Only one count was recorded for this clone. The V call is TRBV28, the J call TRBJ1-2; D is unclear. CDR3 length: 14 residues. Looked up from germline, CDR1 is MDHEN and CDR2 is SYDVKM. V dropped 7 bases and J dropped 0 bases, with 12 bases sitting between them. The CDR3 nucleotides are TGTGCCAGCAAAACGACCGCAGCTAACTATGGCTACACCTTC. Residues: CASKTTAANYGYTF.

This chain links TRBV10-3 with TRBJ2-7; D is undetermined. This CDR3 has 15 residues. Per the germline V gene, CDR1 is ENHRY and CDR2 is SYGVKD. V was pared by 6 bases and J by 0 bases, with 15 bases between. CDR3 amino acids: CAISYNSLSSYEQYF. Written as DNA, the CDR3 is TGTGCCATCAGCTATAACAGCCTAAGCTCCTACGAGCAGTACTTC.